These T cell receptor beta chains were read from a single sample in a study of graft-versus-host responses after intestinal transplantation. Assay: immunoSEQ multiplex PCR; the TCRdb copy retains only in-frame clones and omits some. The sample shows 95,000 to 150,000 clones, approximately 95% of them seen only once. The antigens for these receptors are not known. Specimen: unstimulated CD4+ T cells sorted from spleen or lymph node cells, collected before intestinal transplant. The receptors here all came from a human donor who received an intestinal transplant. Each CDR3 is given with its conserved first and last residue. A D gene is named only where the DNA matches it firmly. Part of the rows lack a size; the others show once, few, many or a class for expanded clones.

v_gene	j_gene	d_gene	abundance	CDR3aa	CDR3nt
TRBV2	TRBJ1-2	.	.	CASSGDSGGYTF	TGTGCCAGCAGTGGGGACTCGGGTGGCTACACCTTC
TRBV6-5	TRBJ2-4	.	.	CASSYSFSLAYIQYF	TGTGCCAGCAGTTACTCGTTTAGCCTAGCCTACATTCAGTACTTC
TRBV11-2	TRBJ2-3	.	.	CASSLRSTDTQYF	TGTGCCAGCAGCCTAAGAAGCACAGATACGCAGTATTTT
TRBV18	TRBJ2-3	TRBD2	.	CASSPQGGRTTDTQYF	TGTGCCAGCTCACCACAGGGCGGGAGGACCACAGATACGCAGTATTTT
TRBV10-1	TRBJ2-5	TRBD2	once	CATPTSGRAETQYF	TGCGCCACCCCGACTAGCGGGAGGGCAGAGACCCAGTACTTC
TRBV7-9	TRBJ1-2	TRBD1	.	CASSLAPGTGVYGYTF	TGTGCCAGCAGCTTAGCCCCGGGGACAGGGGTCTATGGCTACACCTTC
TRBV5-6	TRBJ2-1	TRBD1	.	CASSSDRGVNEQFF	TGTGCCAGCAGCTCGGACAGGGGCGTCAATGAGCAGTTCTTC
TRBV19	TRBJ2-3	.	.	CASSMVTDTQYF	TGTGCCAGTAGTATGGTTACAGATACGCAGTATTTT
TRBV18	TRBJ2-7	.	.	CASSPGLTSSYEQYF	TGTGCCAGCTCACCGGGACTGACGAGCTCCTACGAGCAGTACTTC
TRBV30	TRBJ1-4	TRBD1	.	CAWDRGRDEKLFF	TGTGCCTGGGACAGGGGGAGGGATGAAAAACTGTTTTTT
TRBV5-6	TRBJ2-2	.	.	CASSFGPTNTGELFF	TGTGCCAGCAGCTTCGGGCCTACGAACACCGGGGAGCTGTTTTTT
TRBV21-1	TRBJ2-7	.	once	CASSTPLQGAPSYEQYF	TGTGCCAGCAGCACCCCCCTACAGGGGGCACCTAGCTACGAGCAGTACTTC
TRBV7-9	TRBJ1-1	TRBD1	.	CASSLGMGQGTTEAFF	TGTGCCAGCAGCTTAGGTATGGGACAGGGGACCACTGAAGCTTTCTTT
TRBV19	TRBJ2-5	TRBD2	.	CASSMRTSGRRETQYF	TGTGCCAGTAGTATGAGAACTAGCGGGAGGAGAGAGACCCAGTACTTC
TRBV12-5	TRBJ2-7	.	.	CASGPRDIF	TGTGCTAGTGGCCCCCGGGACATTTTC
TRBV27	TRBJ1-5	.	.	CASSRTAVLGNQPQHF	TGTGCCAGCAGTCGGACAGCTGTCTTAGGCAATCAGCCCCAGCATTTT
TRBV2	TRBJ2-2	.	.	CASRFSGELFF	TGTGCCAGCAGATTCAGCGGGGAGCTGTTTTTT
TRBV6-5	TRBJ1-6	TRBD1	.	CASSYDRALNSPLHF	TGTGCCAGCAGTTACGACAGGGCCCTTAATTCACCCCTCCACTTT
TRBV20-1	TRBJ2-7	.	.	CSAGASYEQYF	TGCAGTGCCGGGGCCTCCTACGAGCAGTACTTC
TRBV30	TRBJ1-2	.	.	CACRTGIYGYTF	TGTGCCTGCAGAACAGGAATCTATGGCTACACCTTC
TRBV9	TRBJ2-3	.	.	CASSKIQGFGTQYF	TGTGCCAGCAGCAAAATTCAGGGTTTTGGTACGCAGTATTTT
TRBV18	TRBJ1-1	.	.	CASSPQPTDSGEAFF	TGTGCCAGCTCACCACAGCCGACAGATTCAGGTGAAGCTTTCTTT
TRBV2	TRBJ1-2	.	.	CASSLDTNYGYTF	TGTGCCAGCAGTTTGGACACGAACTATGGCTACACCTTC
TRBV2	TRBJ2-7	.	.	CASGIDGEGDEQYF	TGTGCTAGCGGAATCGACGGGGAAGGCGACGAGCAGTACTTC
TRBV7-9	TRBJ2-3	TRBD2	few	CASSYGLELTDTQYF	TGTGCCAGCAGCTACGGACTAGAGTTGACAGATACGCAGTATTTT
TRBV7-2	TRBJ1-2	TRBD1	.	CASSLGGTGEIYGYTF	TGTGCCAGCAGCCTTGGGGGGACAGGTGAAATCTATGGCTACACCTTC
TRBV2	TRBJ1-1	TRBD1	.	CASTLGQITEAFF	TGTGCCAGCACCCTGGGACAGATAACTGAAGCTTTCTTT
TRBV27	TRBJ1-3	TRBD1	.	CASKQGARGNTIYF	TGTGCCAGCAAACAGGGGGCTAGAGGAAACACCATATATTTT
TRBV7-9	TRBJ2-2	.	.	CASSLKYWEDRDTGELFF	TGTGCCAGCAGCTTAAAGTATTGGGAAGACCGCGACACCGGGGAGCTGTTTTTT
TRBV10-1	TRBJ2-1	.	.	CASSSFSEGEQFF	TGCGCCAGCAGTTCATTTAGCGAGGGTGAGCAGTTCTTC
TRBV6-6	TRBJ2-3	.	.	CASKPIKRKGDTQYF	TGTGCCTCTAAACCCATTAAGAGGAAAGGAGATACGCAGTATTTT
TRBV10-2	TRBJ2-1	.	.	CASSYGSAYNEQFF	TGCGCCAGCAGTTACGGGAGCGCCTACAATGAGCAGTTCTTC
TRBV7-3	TRBJ2-3	.	.	CASSLTSVTDTQYF	TGTGCCAGCAGCTTAACCAGCGTCACAGATACGCAGTATTTT
TRBV6-1	TRBJ1-4	.	.	CASRLNEKLFF	TGTGCCAGCAGATTAAATGAAAAACTGTTTTTT
TRBV19	TRBJ1-2	TRBD1	.	CASSTSPGQYYGYTF	TGTGCCAGTAGTACGTCGCCGGGACAGTACTATGGCTACACCTTC
TRBV21-1	TRBJ2-3	.	.	CASSKAGTGGRDTQYF	TGTGCCAGCAGCAAAGCGGGGACGGGGGGGAGAGATACGCAGTATTTT
TRBV6-1	TRBJ1-1	.	.	CASSARELGTEAFF	TGTGCCAGCAGTGCCAGGGAGTTAGGAACTGAAGCTTTCTTT
TRBV6-1	TRBJ2-7	.	.	CASSEIGPYEQYF	TGTGCCAGCAGTGAAATTGGCCCGTACGAGCAGTACTTC
TRBV30	TRBJ1-3	.	.	CAWSVSTGATIYF	TGTGCCTGGAGTGTAAGTACAGGAGCGACCATATATTTT
TRBV4-2	TRBJ2-1	TRBD2	.	CASSQGRGLAGYNEQFF	TGTGCCAGCAGCCAAGGTAGGGGACTAGCGGGCTACAATGAGCAGTTCTTC
TRBV7-3	TRBJ2-6	.	.	CASSPRVYGANVLTF	TGTGCCAGCAGCCCCAGGGTCTACGGGGCCAACGTCCTGACTTTC
TRBV30	TRBJ1-5	.	.	CAWSVSGKGYSNQPQHF	TGTGCCTGGAGTGTATCAGGGAAGGGGTATAGCAATCAGCCCCAGCATTTT
TRBV6-4	TRBJ2-2	.	.	CASSAKAGRPAGELFF	TGTGCCAGCAGTGCTAAGGCAGGCCGGCCCGCCGGGGAGCTGTTTTTT
TRBV19	TRBJ1-1	.	.	CASRPTGTEAFF	TGTGCCAGTAGACCTACGGGCACTGAAGCTTTCTTT
TRBV7-6	TRBJ2-5	.	.	CASSLAGRAETQYF	TGTGCCAGCAGCTTAGCTGGGAGAGCCGAGACCCAGTACTTC
TRBV30	TRBJ1-4	TRBD1	.	CAWSRTGGEKLFF	TGTGCCTGGAGTCGGACAGGGGGTGAAAAACTGTTTTTT
TRBV2	TRBJ2-5	TRBD2	.	CASSPRYYGRAESPGLAEETQYF	TGTGCCAGCAGTCCAAGATACTACGGACGGGCCGAATCACCGGGACTAGCAGAAGAGACCCAGTACTTC
TRBV9	TRBJ2-3	.	.	CASSVDRARDTQYF	TGTGCCAGCAGCGTAGACCGGGCCAGGGATACGCAGTATTTT
TRBV28	TRBJ1-4	TRBD1	.	CASISWGTAPHEKLFF	TGTGCCAGCATCTCGTGGGGGACAGCCCCACATGAAAAACTGTTTTTT
TRBV10-3	TRBJ1-1	.	.	CAISLQGTEAFF	TGTGCCATCAGCCTTCAGGGGACTGAAGCTTTCTTT
TRBV5-6	TRBJ2-6	TRBD1	.	CASSRTDRGHGANVLTF	TGTGCCAGCAGCCGGACGGACAGGGGACATGGGGCCAACGTCCTGACTTTC
TRBV11-2	TRBJ2-5	.	.	CASSLDIAVGGATQYF	TGTGCCAGCAGCTTAGATATCGCGGTTGGGGGCGCGACCCAGTACTTC
TRBV6-4	TRBJ2-6	.	.	CASMRLGTWDDSGANVLTF	TGTGCCAGCATGCGCTTGGGAACATGGGACGACTCTGGGGCCAACGTCCTGACTTTC